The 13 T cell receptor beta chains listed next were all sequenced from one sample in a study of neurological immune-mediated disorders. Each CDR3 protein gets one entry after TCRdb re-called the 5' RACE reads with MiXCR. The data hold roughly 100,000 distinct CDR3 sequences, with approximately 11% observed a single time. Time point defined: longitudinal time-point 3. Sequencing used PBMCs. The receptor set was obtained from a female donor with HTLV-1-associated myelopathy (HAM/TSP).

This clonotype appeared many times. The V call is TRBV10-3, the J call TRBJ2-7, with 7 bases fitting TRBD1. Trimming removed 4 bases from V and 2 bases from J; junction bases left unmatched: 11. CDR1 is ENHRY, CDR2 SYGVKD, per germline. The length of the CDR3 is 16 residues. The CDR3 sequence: CAISGAPGTATYEQYF. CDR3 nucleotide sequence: TGTGCCATCAGTGGAGCCCCGGGGACAGCGACCTACGAGCAGTACTTC.

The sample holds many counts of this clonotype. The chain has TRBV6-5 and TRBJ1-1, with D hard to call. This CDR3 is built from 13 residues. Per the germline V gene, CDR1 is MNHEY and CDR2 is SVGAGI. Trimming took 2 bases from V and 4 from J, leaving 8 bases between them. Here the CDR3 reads CASSYEGFTEAFF. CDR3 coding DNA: TGTGCCAGCAGTTACGAAGGATTCACTGAAGCTTTCTTT.

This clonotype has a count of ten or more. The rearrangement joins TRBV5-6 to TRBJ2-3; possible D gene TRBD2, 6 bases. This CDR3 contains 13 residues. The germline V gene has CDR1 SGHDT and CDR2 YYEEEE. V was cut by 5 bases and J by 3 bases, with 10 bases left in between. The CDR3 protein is CASSLAVTDTQYF. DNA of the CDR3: TGTGCCAGCAGTTTAGCGGTTACAGATACGCAGTATTTT.

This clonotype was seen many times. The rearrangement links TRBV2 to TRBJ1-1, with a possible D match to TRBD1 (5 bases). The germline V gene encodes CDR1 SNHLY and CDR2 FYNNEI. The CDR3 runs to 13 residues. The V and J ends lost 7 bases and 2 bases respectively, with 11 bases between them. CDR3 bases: TGTGCCAGCACCGTGGGGCAAAACACTGAAGCTTTCTTT. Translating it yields CASTVGQNTEAFF.

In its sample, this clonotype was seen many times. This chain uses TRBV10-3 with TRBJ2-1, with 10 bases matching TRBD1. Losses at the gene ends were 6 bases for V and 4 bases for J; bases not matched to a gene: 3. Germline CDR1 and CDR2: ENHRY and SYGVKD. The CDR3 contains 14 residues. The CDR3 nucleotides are TGTGCCATCAGGGGGACAGGGGAATACAATGAGCAGTTCTTC. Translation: CAIRGTGEYNEQFF.

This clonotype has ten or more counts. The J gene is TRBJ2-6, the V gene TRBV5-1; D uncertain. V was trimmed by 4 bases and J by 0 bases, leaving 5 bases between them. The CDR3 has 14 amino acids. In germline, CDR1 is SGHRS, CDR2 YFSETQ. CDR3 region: CASSGPSGANVLTF. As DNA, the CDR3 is TGCGCCAGCAGCGGCCCCTCTGGGGCCAACGTCCTGACTTTC.

CDR3 loop: CASSSFSGGATDTQYF. CDR3 bases: TGCGCCAGCAGCTCCTTTAGCGGGGGGGCTACAGATACGCAGTATTTT. The chain is built from TRBV5-1 and TRBJ2-3, with TRBD2 identical over 11 bases. The CDR3 is 16 amino acids. The germline CDR1 and CDR2 sequences are SGHRS and YFSETQ. V trimming: 3 bases; J trimming: 3 bases; junction bases outside the gene matches: 6. Based on the CDR3 plus reference TRBV5-1 and TRBJ2-3, the full variable domain is KAGVTQTPRYLIKTRGQQVTLSCSPISGHRSVSWYQQTPGQGLQFLFEYFSETQRNKGNFPGRFSGRQFSNSRSEMNVSTLELGDSALYLCASSSFSGGATDTQYFGPGTRLTVL.

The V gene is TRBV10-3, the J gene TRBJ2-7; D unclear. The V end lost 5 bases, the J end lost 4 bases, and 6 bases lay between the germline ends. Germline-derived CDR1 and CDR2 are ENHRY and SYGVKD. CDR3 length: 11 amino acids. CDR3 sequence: CAISRSYEQYF. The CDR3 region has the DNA TGTGCCATCAGTCGCTCATACGAGCAGTACTTC.

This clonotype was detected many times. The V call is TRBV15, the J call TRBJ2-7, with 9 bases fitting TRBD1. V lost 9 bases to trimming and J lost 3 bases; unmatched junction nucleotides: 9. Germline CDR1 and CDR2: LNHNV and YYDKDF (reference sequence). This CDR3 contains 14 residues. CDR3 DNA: TGTGCCACTACGACAGGGGGGGAGAACTACGAGCAGTACTTC. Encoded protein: CATTTGGENYEQYF.

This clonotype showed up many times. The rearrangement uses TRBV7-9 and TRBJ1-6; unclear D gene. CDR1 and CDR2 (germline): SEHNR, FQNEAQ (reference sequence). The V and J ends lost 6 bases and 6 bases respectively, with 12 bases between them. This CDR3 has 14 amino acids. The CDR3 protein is CASRAQSSNSPLHF. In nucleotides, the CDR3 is TGTGCCAGCAGGGCACAGTCGAGTAATTCACCCCTCCACTTT.

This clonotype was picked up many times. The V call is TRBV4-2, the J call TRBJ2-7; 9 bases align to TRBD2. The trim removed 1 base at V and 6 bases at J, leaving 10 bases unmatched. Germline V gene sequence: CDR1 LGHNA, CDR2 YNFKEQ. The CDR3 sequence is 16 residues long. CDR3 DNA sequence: TGTGCCAGCAGCCAAGGACCTGCGGGGGGGCCGGTCGAGCAGTACTTC. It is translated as CASSQGPAGGPVEQYF.

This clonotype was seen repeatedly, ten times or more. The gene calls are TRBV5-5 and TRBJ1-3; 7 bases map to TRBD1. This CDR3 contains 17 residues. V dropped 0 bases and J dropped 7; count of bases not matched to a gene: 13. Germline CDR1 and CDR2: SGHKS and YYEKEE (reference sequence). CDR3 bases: TGTGCCAGCAGCTTGGGCTTTTCGGGACAGAGACGTAACACCATATATTTT. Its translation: CASSLGFSGQRRNTIYF.

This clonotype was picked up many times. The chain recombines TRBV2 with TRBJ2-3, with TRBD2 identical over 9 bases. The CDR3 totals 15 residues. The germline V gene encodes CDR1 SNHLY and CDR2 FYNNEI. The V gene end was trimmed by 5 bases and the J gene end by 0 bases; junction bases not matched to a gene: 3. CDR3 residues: CASSRLAGSTDTQYF. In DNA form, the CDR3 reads TGTGCCAGCAGTCGGCTAGCGGGGAGCACAGATACGCAGTATTTT.